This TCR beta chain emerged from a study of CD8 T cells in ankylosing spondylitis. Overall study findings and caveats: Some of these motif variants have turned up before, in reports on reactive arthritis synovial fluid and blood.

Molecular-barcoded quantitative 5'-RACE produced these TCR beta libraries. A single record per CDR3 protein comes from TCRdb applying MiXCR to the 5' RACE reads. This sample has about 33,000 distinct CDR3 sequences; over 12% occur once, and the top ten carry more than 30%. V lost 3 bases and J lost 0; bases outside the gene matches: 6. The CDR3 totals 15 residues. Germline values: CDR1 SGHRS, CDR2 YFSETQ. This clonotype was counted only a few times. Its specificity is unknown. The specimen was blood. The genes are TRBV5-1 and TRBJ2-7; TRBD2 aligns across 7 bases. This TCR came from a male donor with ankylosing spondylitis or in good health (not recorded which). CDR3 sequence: CASSWGGTSSYEQYF. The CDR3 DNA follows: TGCGCCAGCAGCTGGGGGGGAACAAGCTCCTACGAGCAGTACTTC.